In its sample, the clone carrying this T cell receptor beta chain was seen a few times. The antigen is undetermined. Germline V gene data show CDR1 as SGHNT and CDR2 as YENEEA. The CDR3 extends over 13 amino acids. Trimming pared 10 bases from V and 4 bases from J, leaving 14 bases between. These data originate in a study of cytomegalovirus exposure and HLA in healthy donors. Findings and limits, study-wide: Later analysis suggested most CMV-associated TCR beta chains were HLA-restricted. CMV serostatus stood as the only immune exposure information on hand. There were over 150 TCR beta chains listed as cytomegalovirus-associated. A later analysis reportedly found fewer N-insertions in an Asian-associated ancestry cluster than the roughly 670-donor mean.

The PCR contained 60 Vbeta and 13 Jbeta primers. Sequenced by immunoSEQ multiplex PCR; TCRdb stores in-frame clones only, minus some. The sample has 150,000 to 200,000 clones, under 75% seen once; the top ten hold 6% to 7.5%. What was sequenced was PBMCs. The clonotype originates from a man aged 40-49 years in good health and CMV-seropositive. The rearrangement links TRBV11-3 to TRBJ1-5; D remains unclear. The CDR3 here is CANPYGGNQPQHF. The CDR3 DNA reads as TGTGCCAATCCATATGGCGGGAATCAGCCCCAGCATTTT.